Listed here are 13 T cell receptor beta chains from one sample, sequenced in a study of cytomegalovirus exposure and HLA in healthy donors. The study ran its PCR with 60 Vbeta and 13 Jbeta primers. The table came from immunoSEQ multiplex PCR; TCRdb's copy has only in-frame clones and leaves some out. This table holds some 110,000 clones. The sample consisted of PBMCs. Every receptor here comes from a man aged 30 to 45 in good health and CMV-seronegative.

For the CDR3, the DNA is TGTGCCATCAGTGAGGTACAGGTCAATCAGCCCCAGCATTTT. Its protein is CAISEVQVNQPQHF. V and J are TRBV10-3 and TRBJ1-5; possible D gene TRBD1, 5 bases. The germline V gene has CDR1 ENHRY and CDR2 SYGVKD. V shed 2 bases and J shed 3 bases, with 8 bases lying between them. CDR3 length: 14 amino acids.

The chain recombines TRBV30 with TRBJ2-7, with D tentatively TRBD2 (6 bases). This CDR3 is built from 13 residues. The germline V gene encodes CDR1 GTSNPN and CDR2 SVGIG (reference sequence). V shed 1 base and J shed 4 bases, with 11 bases lying between them. The CDR3 reads CAWSAAGLYEQYF. In DNA form, the CDR3 reads TGTGCCTGGAGTGCTGCGGGATTGTACGAGCAGTACTTC.

CDR3 amino acids: CASSPGVAGFNEQFF. DNA of the CDR3: TGTGCCAGCAGCCCCGGGGTAGCGGGTTTCAATGAGCAGTTCTTC. The chain recombines TRBV9 with TRBJ2-1; 7 bases agree with TRBD2. Per the germline V gene, CDR1 is SGDLS and CDR2 is YYNGEE. V dropped 4 bases and J dropped 6; count of bases not matched to a gene: 10. This CDR3 has 15 residues.

V gene TRBV11-1 combines with J gene TRBJ1-1; 7 bases fit TRBD1. Germline assignment: CDR1 SGHAT and CDR2 FQDESV (reference sequence). V was pared by 3 bases and J by 8 bases, with 6 bases of the junction left unmatched. There are 13 residues in the CDR3. CDR3: CASSLDRLREAFF. Written as DNA, the CDR3 is TGTGCCAGCAGCTTGGACAGGTTGAGGGAAGCTTTCTTT.

V gene TRBV4-1 combines with J gene TRBJ2-2; 9 bases line up with TRBD1. With V trimmed by 4 bases and J by 7 bases, 7 bases remained unmatched. The CDR3 sequence is 15 residues long. The germline V gene encodes CDR1 MGHRA and CDR2 YSYEKL. The CDR3 bases are TGCGCCAGCAGCCGTTACAGGGGGCAGGGCGGGGAGCTGTTTTTT. Its translation is CASSRYRGQGGELFF.

Worth noting for this clone: This sample includes further DNA sequences coding for the same CDR3. The V gene is TRBV28, the J gene TRBJ2-7; tentative D call: TRBD2 (6 bases). V was cut by 5 bases and J by 3 bases, with 14 bases left in between. The CDR3 is 14 residues long. Germline V gene data show CDR1 as MDHEN and CDR2 as SYDVKM. The CDR3 coding sequence is TGTGCCAGCAGTCCTAGGACGGGACTCTACGAGCAGTACTTC. Translation: CASSPRTGLYEQYF.

The chain joins TRBV30 to TRBJ1-3, with no clear D. The CDR3 totals 15 residues. V shed 3 bases and J shed 4 bases, with 16 bases lying between them. CDR1 GTSNPN and CDR2 SVGIG come from the germline V gene (reference sequence). The CDR3 coding sequence is TGTGCCTGGAGCGACCCCGGCCACAGAGGAAACACCATATATTTT. Encoded protein: CAWSDPGHRGNTIYF.

This rearrangement joins TRBV2 to TRBJ2-7, with TRBD2 identical over 10 bases. The CDR3 runs 16 residues. With 7 bases clipped from V and 2 bases from J, the junction kept 11 bases outside the gene matches. Germline CDR1 SNHLY, CDR2 FYNNEI. The CDR3 spells CASINSQREGTYEQYF. CDR3 DNA: TGTGCCAGCATTAACTCCCAGCGGGAGGGGACCTACGAGCAGTACTTC.

This chain connects TRBV20-1 to TRBJ2-1; weak D call: TRBD2 (5 bases). This CDR3 comprises 11 residues. Germline CDR1 and CDR2: DFQATT and SNEGSKA (reference sequence). Trimming left V 7 bases short and J 5 bases short, with 9 bases between. CDR3 sequence (DNA): TGCAGTGTCATCGGGGACAATGAGCAGTTCTTC. Encoded protein: CSVIGDNEQFF.

The gene calls are TRBV20-1 and TRBJ2-7; unclear D gene. V was trimmed by 1 base and J by 6 bases, leaving 7 bases between them. This CDR3 has 11 amino acids. In germline, CDR1 is DFQATT, CDR2 SNEGSKA (reference sequence). The CDR3 spells CSARGRVEQYF. CDR3 nucleotide sequence: TGCAGTGCTAGAGGTCGAGTCGAGCAGTACTTC.

The V call is TRBV19, the J call TRBJ2-1; D possibly corresponds to TRBD2 (5 bases). This CDR3 is 14 amino acids long. Germline V lookup: CDR1 LNHDA, CDR2 SQIVND (reference sequence). The V end lost 3 bases, the J end lost 5 bases, and 11 bases lay between the germline ends. The CDR3 reads CASSMRRRDNEQFF. Here the CDR3 DNA reads TGTGCCAGTAGTATGAGGCGGCGGGACAATGAGCAGTTCTTC.

The chain carries TRBV9 and TRBJ2-7, with 7 bases fitting TRBD2. The CDR3 loop spans 15 amino acids. V lost 0 bases and J lost 5; bases outside the gene matches: 8. Germline values: CDR1 SGDLS, CDR2 YYNGEE. CDR3 amino acids: CASSVEGGSTHEQYF. The CDR3 DNA reads as TGTGCCAGCAGCGTAGAAGGCGGGAGTACCCACGAGCAGTACTTC.

The V gene is TRBV29-1, the J gene TRBJ2-7, with TRBD2 as a possible D gene (6 bases). The V and J ends lost 7 bases and 0 bases respectively, with 16 bases between them. CDR3 length: 14 amino acids. Germline V CDR1 and CDR2: SQVTM, ANQGSEA. The CDR3 DNA follows: TGCAGCGGTTTAGTGGGGGGAAACTCCTACGAGCAGTACTTC. Translating it yields CSGLVGGNSYEQYF.